A single sample gave rise to the 24 T cell receptor beta chains below, sequenced in a study of blood T cells in healthy people across ages. Combining a sample-barcoded 5' primer with a J-beta primer mix, a second PCR ran for about 7 to 11 cycles. TCRdb re-called the 5' RACE reads with MiXCR, one entry per CDR3 protein. The sample has about 290,000 distinct CDR3 sequences, roughly 29% seen once. Sequenced material: blood. These receptors all stem from a woman in her 70s in good health.

This clonotype was seen only a few times. V usage is TRBV18 and J usage is TRBJ2-7; possibly TRBD2 for D (7 bases). The CDR3 totals 13 residues. V lost 5 bases and J lost 3, with 11 bases in between. CDR1 is KGHSH and CDR2 is LQKENI in the germline V gene. The CDR3 here is CASSEGGNYEQYF. As DNA, the CDR3 is TGTGCCAGCTCAGAGGGGGGGAACTACGAGCAGTACTTC.

With respect to this clonotype: Relative to the germline gene, one junction end is altered; a read error may explain this. This chain uses TRBV28 with TRBJ1-2; 10 nucleotides align to TRBD1. The length of the CDR3 is 14 residues. Germline-derived CDR1 and CDR2 are MDHEN and SYDVKM. Written as DNA, the CDR3 is TGCGCCAGCACCCTAGGACAGGGGGTTTATGGCTACACCTTC. Translating it yields CASTLGQGVYGYTF.

The V call is TRBV11-2, the J call TRBJ2-2, with D possibly called TRBD1 or TRBD2 (5 bases each). The V gene's germline CDR1 is SGHAT and CDR2 FQNNGV. The V end was cut by 4 bases, the J end by 0 bases, with 15 bases between. CDR3 length: 17 amino acids. CDR3 sequence: CASSSSRDRANTGELFF. The CDR3 DNA reads TGTGCCAGCAGCTCGAGTCGGGACCGAGCGAACACCGGGGAGCTGTTTTTT.

This clonotype appeared a few times. The rearrangement links TRBV28 to TRBJ2-7; 7 nucleotides line up with TRBD1. There are 14 residues in the CDR3. The germline CDR1 and CDR2 sequences are MDHEN and SYDVKM. Losses at the gene ends were 6 bases for V and 6 bases for J; bases not matched to a gene: 11. CDR3 coding DNA: TGTGCCAGCAGGGTGACAGGGATTCGCACCGAGCAGTACTTC. Its protein product is CASRVTGIRTEQYF.

This clonotype was picked up a small number of times. V gene TRBV20-1 combines with J gene TRBJ2-5, with D possibly being TRBD2 (5 bases). The DNA end favors TRBJ2-1, so the J call may be wrong. Germline assignment: CDR1 DFQATT and CDR2 SNEGSKA (reference sequence). This CDR3 has 13 residues. This CDR3 is CSARDLRANEQFF. CDR3 nucleotide sequence: TGCAGTGCTAGAGACTTGAGGGCCAATGAGCAGTTCTTC.

The CDR3 region has the DNA TGTGCCAGCTCAAATAGCGGGTACGAGCAGTACTTC. Its protein product is CASSNSGYEQYF. The chain links TRBV18 to TRBJ2-5; 7 nucleotides agree with TRBD2. The J call may not be correct, given that the DNA end is closer to TRBJ2-7. The V gene's germline CDR1 is KGHSH and CDR2 LQKENI. The CDR3 loop spans 12 amino acids.

The rearrangement joins TRBV7-2 to TRBJ2-1, with TRBD2 matching 11 bases. The V and J ends lost 5 bases and 6 bases, in that order; junction bases with no gene match: 9. Germline V lookup: CDR1 SGHTA, CDR2 FQGNSA. This CDR3 comprises 16 residues. The CDR3 here is CASSDPISGRGNEQFF. Written as DNA, the CDR3 is TGTGCCAGCAGCGATCCAATTAGCGGGAGGGGCAATGAGCAGTTCTTC.

For this clonotype: The junction and the germline gene differ at one end; a read error may be behind it. The chain combines TRBV28 with TRBJ1-5; D possibly corresponds to TRBD1 (5 bases). The germline V gene encodes CDR1 MDHEN and CDR2 SYDVKM. The CDR3 spans 13 residues. This CDR3 is CASSLGQGQPQHF. CDR3 in DNA: TGCGCCAGCAGTTTAGGGCAGGGTCAGCCCCAGCATTTT.

On this clonotype itself: The junction differs from germline at one of its ends, possibly a read error. The J gene is TRBJ2-1, the V gene TRBV7-7, with a possible D match to TRBD1 (5 bases). The end of the DNA fits TRBJ2-5 better, so the J call may be wrong. Germline CDR1 reads SSHAT; CDR2 reads FNYEAQ (reference sequence). This CDR3 contains 14 residues. The CDR3 is CASSLGVREETQYF. DNA of the CDR3: TGTGCTAGCAGCTTAGGGGTGCGTGAAGAGACCCAGTACTTC.

This clonotype was picked up a small number of times. The chain combines TRBV6-2 or TRBV6-3 with TRBJ1-2; D not certain. V gave up 1 base and J gave up 8 bases, with 14 bases separating them. Germline V gene lookup returns CDR1 MNHEY and CDR2 SVGEGT. The CDR3 extends over 14 amino acids. DNA for the CDR3: TGTGCCAGCAGTTACTGGGAACGGTCGGGGGGCTACACCTTC. Translating it yields CASSYWERSGGYTF.

CDR3 loop: CASSPTGTSIYNSPLHF. The CDR3 nucleotides are TGTGCCAGCAGCCCCACAGGGACCTCCATCTATAATTCACCCCTCCACTTT. The chain is built from TRBV28 and TRBJ1-6; tentatively, D is TRBD1 (6 bases). V was trimmed by 6 bases and J by 3 bases, leaving 18 bases between them. CDR1 and CDR2 (germline): MDHEN, SYDVKM. The length of the CDR3 is 17 residues.

V usage is TRBV10-3 and J usage is TRBJ1-5; 7 nucleotides align to TRBD1. With V trimmed by 6 bases and J by 3 bases, 5 bases remained unmatched. The CDR3 spans 14 residues. CDR1 and CDR2 from the germline V gene are ENHRY and SYGVKD. CDR3 region: CAIRPQGDNQPQHF. Written as DNA, the CDR3 is TGTGCCATCAGACCCCAGGGGGACAATCAGCCCCAGCATTTT.

The sample holds many counts of this clonotype. The genes are TRBV29-1 and TRBJ2-7; D may be TRBD2 (6 bases). The CDR3 is 14 amino acids. Germline assignment: CDR1 SQVTM and CDR2 ANQGSEA. Between the trimmed V and J ends, which lost 4 bases and 3 bases, there was a span of 16 bases. The CDR3 spells CSVVEGTNIYEQYF. DNA of the CDR3: TGCAGCGTTGTGGAGGGCACAAACATCTACGAGCAGTACTTC.

This clonotype was seen repeatedly, ten times or more. The CDR3 loop is CSARGAGTGTHEQYF. Here the CDR3 DNA reads TGCAGTGCTAGAGGGGCGGGGACAGGGACCCACGAGCAGTACTTC. This sequence joins TRBV20-1 and TRBJ2-7, with 9 bases that match TRBD1. The CDR3 spans 15 residues. Germline V lookup: CDR1 DFQATT, CDR2 SNEGSKA (reference sequence). V was clipped by 1 base and J by 5 bases; unmatched bases: 9.

The chain couples TRBV3-1 to TRBJ1-4; D uncertain. Trimming pared 1 base from V and 5 bases from J, leaving 5 bases between. Germline values: CDR1 LGHDT, CDR2 YNNKEL (reference sequence). The length of the CDR3 is 13 residues. The CDR3, as DNA: TGTGCCAGCAGCCAAGTAATGAATGAAAAACTGTTTTTT. It specifies CASSQVMNEKLFF.

The V and J genes are TRBV29-1 and TRBJ1-2; D call uncertain. Per germline, CDR1 SQVTM and CDR2 ANQGSEA. Trimming left V 6 bases short and J 4 bases short, with 18 bases between. This CDR3 comprises 14 residues. CDR3 DNA: TGCAGCGTGGATCTGAAATTTGGAATCTATGGCTACACCTTC. It codes for CSVDLKFGIYGYTF.

The J gene is TRBJ2-7, the V gene TRBV28, with a possible D match to TRBD1 (6 bases). V lost 7 bases and J lost 4, with 17 bases in between. This CDR3 spans 14 amino acids. Per germline, CDR1 MDHEN and CDR2 SYDVKM. In DNA form, the CDR3 reads TGTGCCAGCAATCGACCAGGGGTGAATTACGAGCAGTACTTC. This encodes CASNRPGVNYEQYF.

A word on this clonotype: At one end, the junction sequence differs from germline, possibly due to a read error. V usage is TRBV27 and J usage is TRBJ2-7; TRBD1 matches 7 bases. This CDR3 spans 15 amino acids. Germline-derived CDR1 and CDR2 are MNHEY and SMNVEV (reference sequence). CDR3 residues: CASSLVVGQTYQQYF. The DNA of the CDR3 is TGTGCCAGCAGTTTAGTGGTGGGACAGACCTACCAGCAGTACTTC.

This clonotype has just one count. The rearrangement joins TRBV19 to TRBJ2-3; D unresolved. V dropped 1 base and J dropped 6 bases, with 11 bases sitting between them. There are 14 residues in the CDR3. CDR1 and CDR2 from the germline V gene are LNHDA and SQIVND (reference sequence). The CDR3 loop is CASSIGLWADTQYF. Here the CDR3 DNA reads TGTGCCAGTAGTATAGGTTTGTGGGCGGATACGCAGTATTTT.

The J gene is TRBJ1-2, the V gene TRBV7-8; 9 positions match TRBD1. The V and J ends lost 4 bases and 8 bases, in that order; junction bases with no gene match: 5. CDR3 size: 13 residues. Germline CDR1 reads SGHVS; CDR2 reads FQNEAQ. In nucleotides, the CDR3 is TGTGCCAGCAGCTCCACGACAGGGGGAGGCTACACCTTC. This gives the protein CASSSTTGGGYTF. The full variable domain, rest sourced from reference TRBV7-8 and TRBJ1-2, is GAGVSQSPRYKVAKRGQDVALRCDPISGHVSLFWYQQALGQGPEFLTYFQNEAQLDKSGLPSDRFFAERPEGSVSTLKIQRTQQEDSAVYLCASSSTTGGGYTFGSGTRLTVV.

The J gene is TRBJ2-2, the V gene TRBV28; D may correspond to TRBD1 or TRBD2 (5 bases each). V was shortened by 10 bases and J by 4 bases, with 16 bases between the two germline ends. The CDR3 runs 14 residues. Germline V gene data show CDR1 as MDHEN and CDR2 as SYDVKM. The CDR3 DNA reads as TGTGCCACGACGGAGGCAGGGAGCACCGGGGAGCTGTTTTTT. This encodes CATTEAGSTGELFF.

For the CDR3, the DNA is TGCAGTGCTAGAGATCGACTAGCGGGAGGTCGGAATGAGCAGTTCTTC. Protein product: CSARDRLAGGRNEQFF. This rearrangement joins TRBV20-1 to TRBJ2-1; TRBD2 agrees at 13 bases. Germline assignment: CDR1 DFQATT and CDR2 SNEGSKA (reference sequence). The CDR3 length is 16 residues. V was clipped by 0 bases and J by 7 bases; unmatched bases: 6.

The chain links TRBV20-1 to TRBJ2-3; unclear D gene. From germline, CDR1 is DFQATT and CDR2 SNEGSKA (reference sequence). This CDR3 has 12 amino acids. Between the trimmed V and J ends, which lost 6 bases and 1 base, there was a span of 8 bases. As DNA, the CDR3 is TGCAGTGCCGCAAAGGGCACAGATACGCAGTATTTT. Its translation: CSAAKGTDTQYF.

The sample holds a few counts of this clonotype. This chain uses TRBV28 with TRBJ2-3, with D possibly TRBD2 on 5 matching bases. The CDR3 loop spans 15 amino acids. Germline V gene lookup returns CDR1 MDHEN and CDR2 SYDVKM. V was clipped by 3 bases and J by 3 bases, with 13 bases between them. The CDR3: CASSFMRAETDTQYF. CDR3 DNA: TGTGCCAGCAGTTTCATGCGGGCGGAGACAGATACGCAGTATTTT.